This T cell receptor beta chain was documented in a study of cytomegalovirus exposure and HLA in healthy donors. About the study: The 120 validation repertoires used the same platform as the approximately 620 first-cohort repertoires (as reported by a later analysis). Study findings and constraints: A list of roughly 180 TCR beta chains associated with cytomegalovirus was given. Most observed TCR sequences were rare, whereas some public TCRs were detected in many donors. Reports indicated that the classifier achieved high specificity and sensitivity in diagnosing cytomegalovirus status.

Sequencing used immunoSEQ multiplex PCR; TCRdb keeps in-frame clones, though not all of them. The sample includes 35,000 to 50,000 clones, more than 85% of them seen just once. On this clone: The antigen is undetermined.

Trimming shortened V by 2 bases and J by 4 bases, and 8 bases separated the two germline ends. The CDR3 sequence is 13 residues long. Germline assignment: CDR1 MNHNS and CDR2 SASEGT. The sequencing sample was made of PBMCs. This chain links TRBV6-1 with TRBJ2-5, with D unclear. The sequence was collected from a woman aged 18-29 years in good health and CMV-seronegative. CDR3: CASSETERETQYF. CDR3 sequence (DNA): TGTGCCAGCAGTGAAACGGAGAGAGAGACCCAGTACTTC.